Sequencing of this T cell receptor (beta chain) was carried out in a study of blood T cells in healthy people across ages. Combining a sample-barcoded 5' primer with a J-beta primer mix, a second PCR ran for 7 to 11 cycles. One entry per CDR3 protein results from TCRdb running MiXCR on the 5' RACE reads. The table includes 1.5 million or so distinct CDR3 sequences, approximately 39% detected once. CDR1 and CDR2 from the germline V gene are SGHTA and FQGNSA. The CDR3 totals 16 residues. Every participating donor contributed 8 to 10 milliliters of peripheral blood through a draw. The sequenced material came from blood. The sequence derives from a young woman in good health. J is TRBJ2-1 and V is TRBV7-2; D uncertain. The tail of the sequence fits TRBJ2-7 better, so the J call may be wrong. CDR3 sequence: CASSLGRRSSYNEQYF. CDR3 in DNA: TGTGCCAGCAGCTTAGGTCGACGGAGCTCCTACAATGAGCAGTACTTC.